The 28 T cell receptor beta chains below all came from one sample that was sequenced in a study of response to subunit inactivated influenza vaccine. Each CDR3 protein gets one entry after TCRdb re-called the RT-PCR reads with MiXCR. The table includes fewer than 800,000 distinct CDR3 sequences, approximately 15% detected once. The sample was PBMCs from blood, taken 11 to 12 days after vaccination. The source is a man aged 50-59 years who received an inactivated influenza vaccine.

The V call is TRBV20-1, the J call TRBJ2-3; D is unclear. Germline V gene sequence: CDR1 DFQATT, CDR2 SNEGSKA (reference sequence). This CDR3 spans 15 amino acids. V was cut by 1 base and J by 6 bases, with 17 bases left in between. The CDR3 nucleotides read TGCAGTGCTAGAGTTCGACTTTCCCCCCACGATACGCAGTATTTT. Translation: CSARVRLSPHDTQYF.

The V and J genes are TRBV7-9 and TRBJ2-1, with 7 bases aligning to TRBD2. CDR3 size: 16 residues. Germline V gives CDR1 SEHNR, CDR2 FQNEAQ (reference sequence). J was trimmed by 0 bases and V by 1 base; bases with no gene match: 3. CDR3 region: CASSLVGRISYNEQFF. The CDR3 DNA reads TGTGCCAGCAGCTTAGTCGGGAGGATCTCCTACAATGAGCAGTTCTTC. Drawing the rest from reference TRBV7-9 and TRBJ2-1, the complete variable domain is DTGVSQNPRHKITKRGQNVTFRCDPISEHNRLYWYRQTLGQGPEFLTYFQNEAQLEKSRLLSDRFSAERPKGSFSTLEIQRTEQGDSAMYLCASSLVGRISYNEQFFGPGTRLTVL.

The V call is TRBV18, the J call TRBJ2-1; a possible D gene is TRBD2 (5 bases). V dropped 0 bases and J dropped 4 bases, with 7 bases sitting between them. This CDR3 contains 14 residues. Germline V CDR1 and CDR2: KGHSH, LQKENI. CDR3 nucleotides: TGTGCCAGCTCACCACCGGACTTTTACAATGAGCAGTTCTTC. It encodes CASSPPDFYNEQFF.

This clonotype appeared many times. The CDR3 loop reads CASSETLRETQYF. The CDR3 DNA is TGTGCCAGCAGTGAAACCCTACGAGAGACCCAGTACTTC. The V call is TRBV6-1, the J call TRBJ2-5; D is undetermined. Trimming shortened V by 2 bases and J by 4 bases, and 8 bases separated the two germline ends. This CDR3 is built from 13 residues. Germline-derived CDR1 and CDR2 are MNHNS and SASEGT.

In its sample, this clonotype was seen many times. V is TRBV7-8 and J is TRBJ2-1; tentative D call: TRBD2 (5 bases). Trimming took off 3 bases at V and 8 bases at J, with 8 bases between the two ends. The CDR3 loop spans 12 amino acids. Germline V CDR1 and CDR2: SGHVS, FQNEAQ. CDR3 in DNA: TGTGCCAGCAGCTTGGGAGTGGATGAGCAGTTCTTC. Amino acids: CASSLGVDEQFF.

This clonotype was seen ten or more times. The CDR3 bases are TGCAGTGCCAGGCGACTAAGGGACTATGGCTACACCTTC. It is translated as CSARRLRDYGYTF. The chain links TRBV20-1 to TRBJ1-2, with D unresolved. The CDR3 length is 13 residues. With 6 bases removed from V and 3 bases from J, the gap between germline ends came to 14 bases. From germline, CDR1 is DFQATT and CDR2 SNEGSKA (reference sequence).

The CDR3 region has the DNA TGTGCCAGCAGTGGCACAGGGGGAGGTGGCTACACCTTC. This gives the protein CASSGTGGGGYTF. V is TRBV2 and J is TRBJ1-2; 8 bases agree with TRBD1. The trim removed 4 bases at V and 7 bases at J, leaving 5 bases unmatched. CDR3 size: 13 residues. The V gene's germline CDR1 is SNHLY and CDR2 FYNNEI.

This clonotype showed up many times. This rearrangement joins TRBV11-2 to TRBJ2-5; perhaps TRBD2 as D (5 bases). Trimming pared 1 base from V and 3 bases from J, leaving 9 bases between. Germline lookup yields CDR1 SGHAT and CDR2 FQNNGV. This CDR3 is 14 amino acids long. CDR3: CASSLVTGKETQYF. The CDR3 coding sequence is TGTGCCAGCAGCTTAGTTACGGGGAAAGAGACCCAGTACTTC.

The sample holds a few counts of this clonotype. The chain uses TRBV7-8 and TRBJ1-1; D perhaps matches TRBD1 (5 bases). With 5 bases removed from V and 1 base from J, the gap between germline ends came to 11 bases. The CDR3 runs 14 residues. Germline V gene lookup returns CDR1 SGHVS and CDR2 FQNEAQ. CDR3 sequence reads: CASSRGNQNTEAFF. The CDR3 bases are TGTGCCAGCAGCAGGGGAAATCAGAACACTGAAGCTTTCTTT.

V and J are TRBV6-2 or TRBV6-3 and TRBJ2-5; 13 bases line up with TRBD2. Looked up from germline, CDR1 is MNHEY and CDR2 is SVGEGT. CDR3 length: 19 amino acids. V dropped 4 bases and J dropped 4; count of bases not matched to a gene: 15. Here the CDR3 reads CASSSLIDRTSGRGETQYF. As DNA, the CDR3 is TGTGCCAGCAGTTCTTTAATCGATCGGACTAGCGGGAGAGGAGAGACCCAGTACTTC.

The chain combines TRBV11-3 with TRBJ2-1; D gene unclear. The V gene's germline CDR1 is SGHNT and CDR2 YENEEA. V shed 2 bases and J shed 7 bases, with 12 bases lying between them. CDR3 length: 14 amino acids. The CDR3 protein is CASSLSAALNEQFF. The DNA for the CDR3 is TGTGCCAGCAGCTTAAGTGCCGCCCTAAATGAGCAGTTCTTC.

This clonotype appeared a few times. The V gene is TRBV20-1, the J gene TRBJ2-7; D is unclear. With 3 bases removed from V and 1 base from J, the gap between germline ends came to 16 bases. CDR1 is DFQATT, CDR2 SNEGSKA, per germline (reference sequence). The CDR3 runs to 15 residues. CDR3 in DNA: TGCAGTGCTAGTCGTTCCGTTGACGGTTCCTACGAGCAGTACTTC. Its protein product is CSASRSVDGSYEQYF.

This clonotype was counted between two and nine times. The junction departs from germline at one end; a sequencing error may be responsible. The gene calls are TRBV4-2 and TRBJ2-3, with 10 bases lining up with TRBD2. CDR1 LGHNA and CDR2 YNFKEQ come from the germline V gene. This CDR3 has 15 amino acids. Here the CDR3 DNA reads TGTGCCAGAAGCCCAAGCGGGAGGGCCGAAGATACGCAGTATTTT. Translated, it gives CARSPSGRAEDTQYF.

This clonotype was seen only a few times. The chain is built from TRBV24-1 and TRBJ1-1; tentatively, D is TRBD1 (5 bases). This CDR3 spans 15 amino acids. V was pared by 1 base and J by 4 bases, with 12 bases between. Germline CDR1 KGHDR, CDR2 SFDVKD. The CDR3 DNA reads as TGTGCCACCAGTGATTTCCTGAGACAGTGCACTGAAGCTTTCTTT. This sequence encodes CATSDFLRQCTEAFF.

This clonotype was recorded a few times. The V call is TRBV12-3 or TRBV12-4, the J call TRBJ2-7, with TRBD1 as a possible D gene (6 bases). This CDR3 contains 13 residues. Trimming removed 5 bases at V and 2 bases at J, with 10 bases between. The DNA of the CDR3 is TGTGCCAGCAGTGCCCGGGACACCTACGAGCAGTACTTC. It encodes CASSARDTYEQYF.

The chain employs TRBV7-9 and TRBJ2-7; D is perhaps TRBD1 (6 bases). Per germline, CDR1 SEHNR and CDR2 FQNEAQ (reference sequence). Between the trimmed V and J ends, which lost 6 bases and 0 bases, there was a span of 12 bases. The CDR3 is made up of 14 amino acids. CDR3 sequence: CASRSMTGSYEQYF. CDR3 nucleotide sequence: TGTGCCAGCAGATCCATGACAGGCTCCTACGAGCAGTACTTC.

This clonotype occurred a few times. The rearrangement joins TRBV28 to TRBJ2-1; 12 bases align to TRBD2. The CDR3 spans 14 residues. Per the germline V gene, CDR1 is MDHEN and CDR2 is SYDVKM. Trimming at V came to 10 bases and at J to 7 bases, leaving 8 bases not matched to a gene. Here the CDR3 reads CATALAGGPNEQFF. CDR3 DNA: TGTGCCACCGCTCTAGCGGGAGGGCCGAATGAGCAGTTCTTC. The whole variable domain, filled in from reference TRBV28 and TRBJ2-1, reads DVKVTQSSRYLVKRTGEKVFLECVQDMDHENMFWYRQDPGLGLRLIYFSYDVKMKEKGDIPEGYSVSREKKERFSLILESASTNQTSMYLCATALAGGPNEQFFGPGTRLTVL.

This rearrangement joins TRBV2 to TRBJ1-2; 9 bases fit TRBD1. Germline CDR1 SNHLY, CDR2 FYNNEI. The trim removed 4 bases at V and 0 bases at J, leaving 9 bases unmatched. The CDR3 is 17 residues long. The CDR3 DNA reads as TGTGCCAGCAGTGGCGCCGGGACAGGGAATCCTAACTATGGCTACACCTTC. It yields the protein CASSGAGTGNPNYGYTF.

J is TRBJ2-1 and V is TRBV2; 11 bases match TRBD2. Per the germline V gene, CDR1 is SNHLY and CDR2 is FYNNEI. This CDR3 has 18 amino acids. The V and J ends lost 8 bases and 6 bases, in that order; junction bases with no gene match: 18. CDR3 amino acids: CASGKASGGLSPFNEQFF. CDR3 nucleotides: TGTGCCAGCGGGAAGGCTAGCGGGGGGCTTTCGCCCTTCAATGAGCAGTTCTTC.

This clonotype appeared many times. The CDR3 DNA is TGTGCCAGCAGCCCCCAGGGAGATACGCAGTATTTT. It codes for CASSPQGDTQYF. The gene calls are TRBV18 and TRBJ2-3, with D possibly being TRBD1 (5 bases). The V and J ends lost 8 bases and 5 bases respectively, with 11 bases between them. This CDR3 region has 12 residues. Germline V CDR1 and CDR2: KGHSH, LQKENI.

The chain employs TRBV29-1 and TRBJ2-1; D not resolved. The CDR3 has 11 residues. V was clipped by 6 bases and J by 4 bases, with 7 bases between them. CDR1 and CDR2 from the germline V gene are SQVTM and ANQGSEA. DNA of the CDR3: TGCAGCGTAGCCCTTTACAATGAGCAGTTCTTC. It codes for CSVALYNEQFF.

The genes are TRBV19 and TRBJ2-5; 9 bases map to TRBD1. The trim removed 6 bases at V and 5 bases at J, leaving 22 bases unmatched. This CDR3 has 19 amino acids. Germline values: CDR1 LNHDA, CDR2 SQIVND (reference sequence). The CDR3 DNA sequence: TGTGCCAGTAGAGAGACCCCCCGGACAGGGGCGTACTGGGGGGAGACCCAGTACTTC. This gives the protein CASRETPRTGAYWGETQYF. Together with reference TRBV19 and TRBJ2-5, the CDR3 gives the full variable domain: DGGITQSPKYLFRKEGQNVTLSCEQNLNHDAMYWYRQDPGQGLRLIYYSQIVNDFQKGDIAEGYSVSREKKESFPLTVTSAQKNPTAFYLCASRETPRTGAYWGETQYFGPGTRLLVL.

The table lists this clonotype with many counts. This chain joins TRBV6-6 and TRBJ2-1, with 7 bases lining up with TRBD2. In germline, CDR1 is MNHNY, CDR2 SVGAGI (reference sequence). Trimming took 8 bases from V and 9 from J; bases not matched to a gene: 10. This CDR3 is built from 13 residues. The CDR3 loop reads CASGGTGGTEQFF. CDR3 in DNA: TGTGCCAGCGGAGGAACGGGAGGTACTGAGCAGTTCTTC.

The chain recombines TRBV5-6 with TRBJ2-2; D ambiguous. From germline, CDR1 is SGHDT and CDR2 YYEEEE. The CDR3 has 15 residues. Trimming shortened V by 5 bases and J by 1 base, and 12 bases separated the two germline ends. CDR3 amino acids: CASRVRLKNTGELFF. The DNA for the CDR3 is TGTGCCAGCAGAGTTAGGTTGAAGAACACCGGGGAGCTGTTTTTT.

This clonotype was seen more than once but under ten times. This CDR3 is CASSSRGNYNEQFF. The DNA of the CDR3 is TGTGCCAGCAGTTCCCGGGGAAATTACAATGAGCAGTTCTTC. The rearrangement links TRBV7-9 to TRBJ2-1, with a weak D call TRBD2 (5 bases). Germline values: CDR1 SEHNR, CDR2 FQNEAQ (reference sequence). CDR3 size: 14 residues. Trimming pared 6 bases from V and 4 bases from J, leaving 13 bases between.

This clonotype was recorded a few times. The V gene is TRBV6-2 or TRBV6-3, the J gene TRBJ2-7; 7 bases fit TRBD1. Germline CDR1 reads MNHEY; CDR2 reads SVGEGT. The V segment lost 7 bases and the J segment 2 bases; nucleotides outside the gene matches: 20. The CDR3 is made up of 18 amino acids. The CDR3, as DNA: TGTGCCAGCATCTCCGACAGGGTTCGCGGCGCCACACCCTACGAGCAGTACTTC. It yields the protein CASISDRVRGATPYEQYF.

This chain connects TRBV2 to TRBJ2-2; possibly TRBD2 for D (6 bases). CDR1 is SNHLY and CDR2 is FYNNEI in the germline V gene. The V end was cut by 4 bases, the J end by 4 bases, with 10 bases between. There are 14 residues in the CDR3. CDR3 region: CASSVGTRTGELFF. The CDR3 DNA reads TGTGCCAGCAGTGTAGGGACTCGCACCGGGGAGCTGTTTTTT. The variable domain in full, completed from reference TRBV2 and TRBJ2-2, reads EPEVTQTPSHQVTQMGQEVILRCVPISNHLYFYWYRQILGQKVEFLVSFYNNEISEKSEIFDDQFSVERPDGSNFTLKIRSTKLEDSAMYFCASSVGTRTGELFFGEGSRLTVL.

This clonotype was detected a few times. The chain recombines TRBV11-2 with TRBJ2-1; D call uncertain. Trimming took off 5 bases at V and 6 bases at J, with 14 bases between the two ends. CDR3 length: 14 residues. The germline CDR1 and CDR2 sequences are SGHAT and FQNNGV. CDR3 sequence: CASSAIFKGNEQFF. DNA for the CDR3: TGTGCCAGCAGCGCAATTTTTAAGGGCAATGAGCAGTTCTTC.